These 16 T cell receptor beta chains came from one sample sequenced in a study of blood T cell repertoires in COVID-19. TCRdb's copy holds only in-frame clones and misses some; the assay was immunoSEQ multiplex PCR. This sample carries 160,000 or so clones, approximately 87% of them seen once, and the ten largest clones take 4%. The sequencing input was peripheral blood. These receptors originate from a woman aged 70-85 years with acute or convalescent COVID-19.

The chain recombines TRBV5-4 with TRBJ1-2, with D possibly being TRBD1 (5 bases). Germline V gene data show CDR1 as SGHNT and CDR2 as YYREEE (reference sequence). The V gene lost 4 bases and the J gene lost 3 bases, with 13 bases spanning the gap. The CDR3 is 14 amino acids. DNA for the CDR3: TGTGCCAGCAGCGGGGCAAATCAAGACTATGGCTACACCTTC. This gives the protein CASSGANQDYGYTF.

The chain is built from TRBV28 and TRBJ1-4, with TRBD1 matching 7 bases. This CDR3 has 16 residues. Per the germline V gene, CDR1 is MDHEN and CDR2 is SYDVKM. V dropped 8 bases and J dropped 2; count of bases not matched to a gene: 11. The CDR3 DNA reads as TGTGCCAGCGGTCCCAGGGGGACTTCGACTAATGAAAAACTGTTTTTT. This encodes CASGPRGTSTNEKLFF.

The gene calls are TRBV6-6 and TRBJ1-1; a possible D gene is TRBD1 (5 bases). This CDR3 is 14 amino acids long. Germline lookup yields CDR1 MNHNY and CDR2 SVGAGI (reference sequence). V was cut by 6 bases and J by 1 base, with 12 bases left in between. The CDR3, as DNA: TGTGCCAGCAGATCCAGTGACAGGAACACTGAAGCTTTCTTT. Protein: CASRSSDRNTEAFF.

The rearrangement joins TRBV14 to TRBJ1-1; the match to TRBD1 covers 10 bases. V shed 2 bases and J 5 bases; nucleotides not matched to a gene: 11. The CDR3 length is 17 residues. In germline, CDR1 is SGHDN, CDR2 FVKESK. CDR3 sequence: CASSQKGTGVKRTEAFF. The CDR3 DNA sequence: TGTGCCAGCAGCCAAAAGGGGACAGGGGTTAAGAGAACTGAAGCTTTCTTT.

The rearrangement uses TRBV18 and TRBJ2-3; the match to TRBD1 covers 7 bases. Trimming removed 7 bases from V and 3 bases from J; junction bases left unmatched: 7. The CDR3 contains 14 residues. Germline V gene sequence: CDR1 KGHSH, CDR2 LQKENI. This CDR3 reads CASLQGFSTDTQYF. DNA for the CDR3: TGTGCCAGCTTACAGGGGTTTTCAACAGATACGCAGTATTTT.

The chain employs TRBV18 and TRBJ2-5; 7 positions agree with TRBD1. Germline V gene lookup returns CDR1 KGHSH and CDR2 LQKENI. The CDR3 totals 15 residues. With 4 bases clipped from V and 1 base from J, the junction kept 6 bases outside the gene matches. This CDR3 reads CASSRSQGFQETQYF. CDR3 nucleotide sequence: TGTGCCAGCTCACGATCACAGGGGTTCCAAGAGACCCAGTACTTC.

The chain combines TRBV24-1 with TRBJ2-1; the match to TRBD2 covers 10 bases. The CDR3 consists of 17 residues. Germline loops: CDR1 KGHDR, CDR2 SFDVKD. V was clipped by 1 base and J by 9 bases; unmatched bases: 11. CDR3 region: CATSDFRAAGGPSEQFF. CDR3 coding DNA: TGTGCCACCAGTGATTTTCGGGCAGCGGGAGGGCCGAGTGAGCAGTTCTTC.

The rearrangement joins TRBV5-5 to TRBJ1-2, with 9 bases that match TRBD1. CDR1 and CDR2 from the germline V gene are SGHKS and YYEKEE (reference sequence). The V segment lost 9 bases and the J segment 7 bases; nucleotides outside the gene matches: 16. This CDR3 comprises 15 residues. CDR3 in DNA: TGTGCCACCCAGCTTAGGGACAGGGATGGGGGTGGCTACACCTTC. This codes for CATQLRDRDGGGYTF.

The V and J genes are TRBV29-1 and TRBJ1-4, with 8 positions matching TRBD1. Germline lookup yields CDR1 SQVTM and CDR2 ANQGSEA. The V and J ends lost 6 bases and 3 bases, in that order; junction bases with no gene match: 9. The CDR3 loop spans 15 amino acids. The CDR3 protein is CSVKRQGSSNEKLFF. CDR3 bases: TGCAGCGTCAAAAGACAGGGGTCATCTAATGAAAAACTGTTTTTT.

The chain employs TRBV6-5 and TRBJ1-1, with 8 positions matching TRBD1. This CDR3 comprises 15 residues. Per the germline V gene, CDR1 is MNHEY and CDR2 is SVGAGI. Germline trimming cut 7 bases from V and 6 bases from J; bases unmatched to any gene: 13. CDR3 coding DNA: TGTGCCAGCAACCTACGACAGGGGTTTCTGGCTGAAGCTTTCTTT. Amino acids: CASNLRQGFLAEAFF.

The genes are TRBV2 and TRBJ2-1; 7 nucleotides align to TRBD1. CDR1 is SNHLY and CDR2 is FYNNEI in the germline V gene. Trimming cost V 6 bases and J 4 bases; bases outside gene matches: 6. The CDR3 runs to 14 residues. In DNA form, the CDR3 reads TGTGCCAGCAGCCCGGGACAGCGATACAATGAGCAGTTCTTC. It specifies CASSPGQRYNEQFF.

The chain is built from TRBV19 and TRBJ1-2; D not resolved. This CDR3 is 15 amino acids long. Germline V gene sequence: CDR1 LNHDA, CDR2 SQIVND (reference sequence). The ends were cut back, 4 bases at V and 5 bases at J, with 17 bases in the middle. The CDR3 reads CASSSAPTLIYGYTF. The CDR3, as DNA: TGTGCCAGTAGTAGTGCCCCCACCCTAATTTATGGCTACACCTTC. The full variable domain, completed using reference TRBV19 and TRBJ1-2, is DGGITQSPKYLFRKEGQNVTLSCEQNLNHDAMYWYRQDPGQGLRLIYYSQIVNDFQKGDIAEGYSVSREKKESFPLTVTSAQKNPTAFYLCASSSAPTLIYGYTFGSGTRLTVV.

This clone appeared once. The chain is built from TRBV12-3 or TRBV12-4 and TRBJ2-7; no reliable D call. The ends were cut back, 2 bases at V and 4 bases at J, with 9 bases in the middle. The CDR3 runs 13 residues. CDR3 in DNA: TGTGCCAGCAGTTTACGACTGAAATACGAGCAGTACTTC. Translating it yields CASSLRLKYEQYF.

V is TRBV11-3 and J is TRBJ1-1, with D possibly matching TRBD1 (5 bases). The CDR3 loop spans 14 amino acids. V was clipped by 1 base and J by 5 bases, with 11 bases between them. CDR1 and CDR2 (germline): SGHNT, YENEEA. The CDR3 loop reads CASSLGGQSTEAFF. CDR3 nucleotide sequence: TGTGCCAGCAGCTTAGGGGGCCAGTCGACTGAAGCTTTCTTT.

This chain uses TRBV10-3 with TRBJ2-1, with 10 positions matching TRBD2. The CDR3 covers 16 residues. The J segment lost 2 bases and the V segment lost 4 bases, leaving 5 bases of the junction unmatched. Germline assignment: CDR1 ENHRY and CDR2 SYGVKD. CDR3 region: CAISGGLAGAYNEQFF. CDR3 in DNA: TGTGCCATCAGTGGGGGTCTAGCGGGAGCCTACAATGAGCAGTTCTTC.

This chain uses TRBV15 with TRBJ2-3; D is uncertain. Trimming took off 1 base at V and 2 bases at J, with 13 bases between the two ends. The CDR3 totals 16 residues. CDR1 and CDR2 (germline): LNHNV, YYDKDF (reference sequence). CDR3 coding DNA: TGTGCCACCAGCAGAGGAATCCAACGGTACACAGATACGCAGTATTTT. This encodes CATSRGIQRYTDTQYF.